Below are 10 T cell receptor beta chains sequenced from a single sample in a study of regulatory T cells in long-lasting Graves disease. For TCR beta, libraries came from iRepertoire HTBI primers and Arm-PCR of CDR3 regions. TCRdb passed the multiplex PCR reads through MiXCR, listing each CDR3 protein once. The sample has about 210,000 distinct CDR3 sequences, roughly a fifth seen once; the top ten hold approximately 12%. Time point: newly diagnosed GD, antithyroid drugs for less than 3 months. PBMC RNA served as the TCR library source. In addition, the sample was reused for a study of T cells in Graves' hyperthyroidism and ophthalmopathy.

The sequencing here drew on peripheral blood mononuclear cells (PBMCs), taken at new diagnosis, from a patient treated with antithyroid drugs. The receptors shown here come from a woman in her twenties or thirties with Graves disease.

At least ten counts were recorded for this clonotype. The V call is TRBV29-1, the J call TRBJ1-4; D gene uncertain. This CDR3 contains 14 residues. Germline V gene sequence: CDR1 SQVTM, CDR2 ANQGSEA. The V end lost 0 bases, the J end lost 8 bases, and 13 bases lay between the germline ends. The CDR3 reads CSVEDGGRNEKLFF. In nucleotides, the CDR3 is TGCAGCGTTGAAGATGGTGGGAGAAACGAAAAACTGTTTTTT.

This clonotype was seen repeatedly, ten times or more. The rearrangement links TRBV28 to TRBJ2-5; D not certain. In germline, CDR1 is MDHEN, CDR2 SYDVKM. The CDR3 length is 14 residues. Trimming pared 4 bases from V and 1 base from J, leaving 10 bases between. The CDR3 sequence is CASSSGRIQETQYF. The CDR3 DNA reads TGTGCCAGCAGTTCAGGACGGATCCAAGAGACCCAGTACTTC. The whole variable domain, filled in from reference TRBV28 and TRBJ2-5, reads DVKVTQSSRYLVKRTGEKVFLECVQDMDHENMFWYRQDPGLGLRLIYFSYDVKMKEKGDIPEGYSVSREKKERFSLILESASTNQTSMYLCASSSGRIQETQYFGPGTRLLVL.

This clonotype was seen many times. V usage is TRBV19 and J usage is TRBJ2-2, with a weak D call TRBD2 (5 bases). Trimming pared 1 base from V and 5 bases from J, leaving 8 bases between. Germline V lookup: CDR1 LNHDA, CDR2 SQIVND (reference sequence). The CDR3 spans 14 residues. The CDR3 is CASSIGSETGELFF. CDR3 coding DNA: TGTGCCAGTAGTATAGGTAGCGAAACCGGGGAGCTGTTTTTT.

This clonotype was observed at least ten times. The chain has TRBV30 and TRBJ1-6; 7 nucleotides line up with TRBD1. From germline, CDR1 is GTSNPN and CDR2 SVGIG (reference sequence). The V segment lost 0 bases and the J segment 7 bases; nucleotides outside the gene matches: 3. The CDR3 has 14 residues. The CDR3 DNA is TGTGCCTGGAGTGTTGACAGGGCCAATTCACCCCTCCACTTT. It encodes CAWSVDRANSPLHF.

Many counts were recorded for this clonotype. The chain employs TRBV7-9 and TRBJ2-3; 10 bases are a match to TRBD2. This CDR3 is built from 17 residues. The V gene end was trimmed by 4 bases and the J gene end by 5 bases; junction bases not matched to a gene: 12. Looked up from germline, CDR1 is SEHNR and CDR2 is FQNEAQ (reference sequence). The CDR3 nucleotides read TGTGCCAGCAGCTCTCGATTCCTAGCGGGGGAAGGAGATACGCAGTATTTT. Translation gives CASSSRFLAGEGDTQYF.

This clonotype was observed at least ten times. J is TRBJ2-1 and V is TRBV11-2; TRBD1 matches at 8 bases. V shed 5 bases and J 8 bases; nucleotides not matched to a gene: 8. CDR1 and CDR2 from the germline V gene are SGHAT and FQNNGV. The CDR3 contains 14 residues. CDR3 coding DNA: TGTGCCAGCAGCGCCCGACAGGGGATTGATGAGCAGTTCTTC. Translated: CASSARQGIDEQFF.

This clonotype occurred many times. The chain carries TRBV2 and TRBJ1-4, with 7 bases lining up with TRBD1. Germline CDR1 SNHLY, CDR2 FYNNEI. This CDR3 has 13 amino acids. Trimming at V came to 10 bases and at J to 4 bases, leaving 6 bases not matched to a gene. CDR3 in DNA: TGTGCCACCTCGGGACAGCTTAATGAAAAACTGTTTTTT. It specifies CATSGQLNEKLFF.

This clonotype showed up many times. The genes are TRBV5-1 and TRBJ1-6, with TRBD1 identical over 7 bases. The ends lost 2 bases at V and 9 bases at J; junction bases unmatched: 5. CDR1 and CDR2 from the germline V gene are SGHRS and YFSETQ. This CDR3 spans 14 amino acids. The CDR3 DNA follows: TGCGCCAGCAGCTTCGGGACAGAGTTTTCACCCCTCCACTTT. The encoded protein is CASSFGTEFSPLHF.

The table lists this clonotype with a few counts. This may come from a read error, since a much larger clone is one base off. The gene calls are TRBV12-3 or TRBV12-4 and TRBJ2-5; D unresolved. The CDR3 is 14 residues long. V was cut by 5 bases and J by 5 bases, with 15 bases left in between. In DNA form, the CDR3 reads TGTGCCAGCAGTGCCCGGCAGGCTGGGGAGACCCAGTACTTC. This gives the protein CASSARQAGETQYF.

In this sample, this clonotype turned up many times. V gene TRBV20-1 combines with J gene TRBJ2-1; TRBD1 is a possible D gene (6 bases). Germline CDR1 is DFQATT and CDR2 is SNEGSKA (reference sequence). The CDR3 runs 15 residues. V was trimmed by 3 bases and J by 9 bases, leaving 21 bases between them. Written as DNA, the CDR3 is TGCAGTGCTAGGGCGGACAGAATCCCTACAAGTGAGCAGTTCTTC. Amino acid sequence: CSARADRIPTSEQFF.